This TCR beta chain was sequenced for a study of identical twins. The ends lost 5 bases at V and 2 bases at J; junction bases unmatched: 8. The CDR3 length is 17 residues. CDR1 and CDR2 (germline): SGHTA, FQGNSA. Study-level points and caveats: Possibly, invariant MAIT and iNKT cells partly confounded zero-insertion analyses. Beta out-of-frame sequences displayed a weaker excess of sharing between twins.

About this clonotype: What it binds is not known.

TCRdb ran MiXCR on the 5' RACE reads and lists one entry per CDR3 protein. In the table there are 270,000 or so distinct CDR3 sequences, approximately 8.6% of which are singletons. These data were also filed under a second study, of yellow fever vaccine responses in identical twins.

The V and J genes are TRBV7-2 and TRBJ2-5; TRBD2 aligns across 13 bases. The sample consisted of CD8+ T cells sorted from blood. The TCR originated in a woman under 30 in good health. The CDR3, as DNA: TGTGCCAGCAGCATACCGACTAGCGGGGGGTCACAAGAGACCCAGTACTTC. Protein: CASSIPTSGGSQETQYF.